These 27 T cell receptor beta chains originate from one sample sequenced in a study of blood T cell repertoires in COVID-19. This table comes from immunoSEQ multiplex PCR, and its TCRdb copy is limited to in-frame clones, with some not included. The sample records around 470,000 clones, approximately 92% being singletons. The sample comprised peripheral blood. All receptors derive from a young man with COVID-19, enrolled during active disease.

The chain uses TRBV6-5 and TRBJ1-4; 8 nucleotides align to TRBD1. The CDR3 consists of 14 residues. V lost 7 bases and J lost 4; bases outside the gene matches: 5. Germline CDR1 is MNHEY and CDR2 is SVGAGI. In nucleotides, the CDR3 is TGTGCCAGCACCGGGACAGGTTATAATGAAAAACTGTTTTTT. The encoded protein is CASTGTGYNEKLFF.

This clone came up once. The V and J genes are TRBV6-5 and TRBJ2-3; 9 positions match TRBD1. The V and J ends lost 6 bases and 9 bases, in that order; junction bases with no gene match: 7. The CDR3 contains 13 residues. Germline CDR1 MNHEY, CDR2 SVGAGI. DNA of the CDR3: TGTGCCAGCAGGACAGGGGGACATCAAACGCAGTATTTT. Protein: CASRTGGHQTQYF.

V is TRBV9 and J is TRBJ2-2; 9 positions match TRBD1. Germline values: CDR1 SGDLS, CDR2 YYNGEE. The CDR3 is 15 amino acids. V trimming: 4 bases; J trimming: 7 bases; junction bases outside the gene matches: 8. The chain's CDR3 is CASSTRTGAGGELFF. Written as DNA, the CDR3 is TGTGCCAGCAGCACCCGGACAGGGGCGGGCGGGGAGCTGTTTTTT.

The V call is TRBV5-5, the J call TRBJ2-2; TRBD2 matches at 11 bases. Germline CDR1 and CDR2: SGHKS and YYEKEE (reference sequence). The CDR3 totals 17 residues. V dropped 4 bases and J dropped 0; count of bases not matched to a gene: 5. CDR3 coding DNA: TGTGCCAGCAGCCTAGGACTAGCGGGTTCGAACACCGGGGAGCTGTTTTTT. As protein: CASSLGLAGSNTGELFF.

The chain carries TRBV9 and TRBJ1-1, with TRBD1 matching over 7 bases. The CDR3 is made up of 16 amino acids. The V gene's germline CDR1 is SGDLS and CDR2 YYNGEE. The trim removed 1 base at V and 5 bases at J, leaving 11 bases unmatched. CDR3: CASSVRQGGKLTEAFF. CDR3 coding DNA: TGTGCCAGCAGCGTAAGACAGGGCGGAAAGTTAACTGAAGCTTTCTTT.

The chain links TRBV2 to TRBJ1-4; 9 nucleotides align to TRBD1. The trim removed 3 bases at V and 1 base at J, leaving 6 bases unmatched. The germline CDR1 and CDR2 sequences are SNHLY and FYNNEI. The CDR3 runs to 17 residues. The CDR3 loop is CASSEGGQGQTNEKLFF. The CDR3 coding sequence is TGTGCCAGCAGTGAGGGGGGACAGGGCCAAACTAATGAAAAACTGTTTTTT.

CDR3 sequence: CASSLDSGRGNEQFF. DNA for the CDR3: TGTGCCAGCAGCTTGGATAGCGGGAGAGGGAATGAGCAGTTCTTC. This rearrangement joins TRBV5-4 to TRBJ2-1, with 9 bases lining up with TRBD2. CDR1 and CDR2 (germline): SGHNT, YYREEE (reference sequence). V was clipped by 0 bases and J by 7 bases; unmatched bases: 5. This CDR3 comprises 15 residues.

The rearrangement links TRBV30 to TRBJ1-1; unclear D gene. The germline V gene has CDR1 GTSNPN and CDR2 SVGIG (reference sequence). The CDR3 extends over 13 amino acids. Trimming removed 2 bases from V and 4 bases from J, with 11 bases in between. The CDR3 protein is CAWSIGVVTEAFF. CDR3 coding DNA: TGTGCCTGGAGTATCGGTGTGGTCACTGAAGCTTTCTTT.

The chain uses TRBV6-5 and TRBJ2-5; unclear D gene. V was clipped by 8 bases and J by 1 base, with 11 bases between them. Germline V gives CDR1 MNHEY, CDR2 SVGAGI. The CDR3 loop spans 13 amino acids. Here the CDR3 reads CASPRPGQETQYF. The CDR3, as DNA: TGTGCCAGCCCGCGTCCAGGCCAAGAGACCCAGTACTTC.

This chain links TRBV3-1 (or the pseudogene TRBV3-2) with TRBJ2-2; the D gene is possibly TRBD1 (6 bases). CDR1 and CDR2 (germline): LGHDT, YNNKEL (reference sequence). This CDR3 region has 17 residues. Trimming stripped 0 bases from V and 0 bases from J, with 11 bases between. The CDR3 spells CASSQDLRTANTGELFF. CDR3 DNA sequence: TGTGCCAGCAGCCAAGATCTCCGGACAGCGAACACCGGGGAGCTGTTTTTT.

Details on this clone: The junction differs from germline at one of its ends, possibly a read error. V and J are TRBV18 and TRBJ2-1, with 10 bases fitting TRBD2. The CDR3 consists of 13 residues. The germline CDR1 and CDR2 sequences are KGHSH and LQKENI. The CDR3 nucleotides read TGTGCCAGCTCACCGAAGCGGGAGGGCCTTGTGGTCTTC. Translation: CASSPKREGLVVF.

The rearrangement links TRBV11-3 to TRBJ2-5; D unclear. Germline CDR1 reads SGHNT; CDR2 reads YENEEA. V lost 3 bases and J 1 base, leaving 6 bases between the germline ends. The CDR3 covers 13 residues. CDR3 sequence (DNA): TGTGCCAGCAGCTTTCCCAGCCAAGAGACCCAGTACTTC. It yields the protein CASSFPSQETQYF.

The chain uses TRBV5-4 and TRBJ2-1; the match to TRBD2 covers 10 bases. Germline CDR1 and CDR2: SGHNT and YYREEE (reference sequence). This CDR3 region has 16 residues. V was pared by 3 bases and J by 4 bases, with 7 bases of the junction left unmatched. This CDR3 is CASSSRLAGDYNEQFF. Here the CDR3 DNA reads TGTGCCAGCAGCTCCCGGCTAGCGGGGGATTACAATGAGCAGTTCTTC.

The chain recombines TRBV19 with TRBJ1-4; the D is unclear. Between the trimmed V and J ends, which lost 4 bases and 3 bases, there was a span of 18 bases. Germline V lookup: CDR1 LNHDA, CDR2 SQIVND (reference sequence). There are 17 residues in the CDR3. The CDR3 DNA follows: TGTGCCAGTAGTACAGGACGCACTTCGAGGGCTAATGAAAAACTGTTTTTT. It translates to CASSTGRTSRANEKLFF.

The CDR3 spells CASSTGLRDEQYF. The CDR3 nucleotides are TGTGCCAGCAGCACCGGACTAAGAGATGAGCAGTACTTC. The rearrangement uses TRBV7-8 and TRBJ2-7; tentative D call: TRBD2 (6 bases). Germline assignment: CDR1 SGHVS and CDR2 FQNEAQ. The V end lost 5 bases, the J end lost 7 bases, and 15 bases lay between the germline ends. The CDR3 runs to 13 residues.

This sequence joins TRBV19 and TRBJ2-7; the match to TRBD2 covers 9 bases. The germline V gene encodes CDR1 LNHDA and CDR2 SQIVND (reference sequence). The CDR3 runs 15 residues. The trim removed 5 bases at V and 7 bases at J, leaving 12 bases unmatched. The CDR3 region is CASSHEAGGPNEQYF. DNA of the CDR3: TGTGCCAGTAGTCATGAGGCGGGAGGGCCGAATGAGCAGTACTTC.

V and J are TRBV19 and TRBJ2-1; 7 bases fit TRBD2. Germline lookup yields CDR1 LNHDA and CDR2 SQIVND (reference sequence). The CDR3 totals 15 residues. Trimming took 0 bases from V and 5 from J; bases not matched to a gene: 4. In DNA form, the CDR3 reads TGTGCCAGTAGTATAGACCAGCGGGGTCACAATGAGCAGTTCTTC. Protein sequence: CASSIDQRGHNEQFF.

The gene calls are TRBV9 and TRBJ2-7; 10 nucleotides align to TRBD1. The CDR3 length is 14 residues. The V segment lost 3 bases and the J segment 5 bases; nucleotides outside the gene matches: 5. CDR1 SGDLS and CDR2 YYNGEE come from the germline V gene. The CDR3 coding sequence is TGTGCCAGCAGCGCGGGACAGGGGTTAGACGAGCAGTACTTC. Its translation: CASSAGQGLDEQYF.

The genes are TRBV6-1 and TRBJ2-6; D not resolved. The germline V gene encodes CDR1 MNHNS and CDR2 SASEGT. This CDR3 has 15 residues. V was pared by 1 base and J by 0 bases, with 4 bases between. Here the CDR3 reads CASSEVSSGANVLTF. The CDR3 DNA is TGTGCCAGCAGTGAAGTCAGCTCTGGGGCCAACGTCCTGACTTTC.

CDR3 sequence: CASSLGGGNTIYF. In DNA, the CDR3 is TGTGCCAGCAGCCTCGGGGGGGGAAACACCATATATTTT. The gene calls are TRBV12-3 or TRBV12-4 and TRBJ1-3; maybe TRBD1 (5 bases). This CDR3 has 13 residues. V lost 6 bases and J 4 bases, leaving 10 bases between the germline ends.

The chain recombines TRBV3-1 (or the pseudogene TRBV3-2) with TRBJ2-4; D perhaps matches TRBD1 (6 bases). The CDR3 runs to 15 residues. The V end was cut by 4 bases, the J end by 2 bases, with 12 bases between. Germline-derived CDR1 and CDR2 are LGHDT and YNNKEL (reference sequence). The CDR3: CASSRARDTKNIQYF. The CDR3 nucleotides read TGTGCCAGCAGCCGAGCCCGGGACACCAAAAACATTCAGTACTTC.

J is TRBJ1-5 and V is TRBV12-3 or TRBV12-4; D gene unclear. The CDR3 spans 13 residues. V was clipped by 2 bases and J by 7 bases, with 9 bases between them. DNA for the CDR3: TGTGCCAGCAGTTTAAATAGGCGGCAGCCCCAGCATTTT. It yields the protein CASSLNRRQPQHF.

V and J are TRBV18 and TRBJ1-1; D gene ambiguous. The V end was cut by 5 bases, the J end by 7 bases, with 11 bases between. CDR3 length: 12 amino acids. Germline V gives CDR1 KGHSH, CDR2 LQKENI. The CDR3 loop reads CASSSSGNEAFF. DNA for the CDR3: TGTGCCAGCTCATCATCCGGTAATGAAGCTTTCTTT.

This chain uses TRBV7-2 with TRBJ2-1; 9 nucleotides agree with TRBD2. This CDR3 region has 16 residues. Looked up from germline, CDR1 is SGHTA and CDR2 is FQGNSA. The V and J ends lost 5 bases and 0 bases, in that order; junction bases with no gene match: 5. In nucleotides, the CDR3 is TGTGCCAGCAGCGTGGATAGCGGGAGCTCCTACAATGAGCAGTTCTTC. It yields the protein CASSVDSGSSYNEQFF.

This sequence joins TRBV3-1 (or the pseudogene TRBV3-2) and TRBJ2-7; D gene ambiguous. This CDR3 comprises 12 residues. V gave up 3 bases and J gave up 6 bases, with 9 bases separating them. CDR1 and CDR2 (germline): LGHDT, YNNKEL (reference sequence). CDR3 amino acids: CASSHLSGEQYF. CDR3 nucleotides: TGTGCCAGCAGCCACCTCTCCGGCGAGCAGTACTTC.

The rearrangement uses TRBV5-4 and TRBJ2-1; 7 bases fit TRBD2. The CDR3 consists of 16 residues. Germline assignment: CDR1 SGHNT and CDR2 YYREEE (reference sequence). Trimming at V came to 1 base and at J to 12 bases, leaving 16 bases not matched to a gene. The CDR3 is CASSLNPSTSAGGQFF. The CDR3 DNA reads TGTGCCAGCAGCTTGAACCCCTCTACTAGCGCTGGGGGGCAGTTCTTC. Together with reference TRBV5-4 and TRBJ2-1, the CDR3 gives the full variable domain: ETGVTQSPTHLIKTRGQQVTLRCSSQSGHNTVSWYQQALGQGPQFIFQYYREEENGRGNFPPRFSGLQFPNYSSELNVNALELDDSALYLCASSLNPSTSAGGQFFGPGTRLTVL.

The chain carries TRBV7-8 and TRBJ1-4; a possible D gene is TRBD1 (5 bases). CDR1 is SGHVS, CDR2 FQNEAQ, per germline. Trimming cost V 5 bases and J 8 bases, with 15 bases left between them. The CDR3 sequence is 14 residues long. CDR3 in amino acids: CASSPGGAWEKLFF. The CDR3 nucleotides are TGTGCCAGCAGCCCCGGTGGGGCTTGGGAAAAACTGTTTTTT.